This record concerns one T cell receptor beta chain sequence. No cognate antigen has been identified for it. No base qualities exist here, and no much larger clone lies one base off it. This specimen comes from a study of shared clonotypes between healthy human individuals (TCRdb year 2020). About the investigation overall: Two women and a few men aged 18 to 49 years were included in the cohort. Libraries were prepared and TCR repertoires were sequenced by different laboratories using diverse techniques, in order to increase sequencing depth and limit assay-specific biases. Between about 0.9 and 10 billion PBMCs per donor were obtained by leukapheresis. To estimate repertoire size and how much clonotype sharing occurs between individuals, the study deeply sequenced the blood TCR repertoires of 5 or 6 healthy adults. Per donor, three plates each were used for CD4 naive and CD4 memory, two for CD8 naive, and one for CD8 memory.

Using the deep immunoSEQ assay, multiplex PCR amplified TCR CDR3 regions from genomic DNA. Extracted genomic DNA from each cell subset was spread evenly across all wells of several immunoSEQ 96-well plates, with each plate serving as a replicate. For sorted subsets, approximately 200 ng of genomic DNA, equivalent to around 31,000 T cell genomes, went into each replicate PCR. Purified libraries were quantified with a Qubit 3.0 fluorometer, sized on a Bioanalyzer 2100, and re-quantified with the KAPA Library Quantification kit. Every immunoSEQ 96-well plate was sequenced on a separate single-read 150-cycle Illumina NextSeq 550 flow cell. As for the authors' bioinformatics: The immunoSEQ output contained only junctional sequences without quality scores, so filtering could not match that applied to full-length reads. To assign V/J genes and CDR3, sequences were annotated against IMGT germline references using PyIR, a Python wrapper for IgBLAST v1.9. Reads with weak V/J assignments (E-value above 1e-6), missing CDR3, stop codons, out-of-frame junctions, or ambiguous translated residues were removed. A V3J clonotype was defined by an identical inferred V gene, J gene, and CDR3 amino acid sequence. The percentage overlap between two repertoires was calculated by dividing the number of shared unique clonotypes by the size of the smaller repertoire. RTK rarefaction, the Chao1 estimator, and Recon v2.1 estimates of unobserved clonotypes were used to assess repertoire richness. OLGA was used to compute generation probabilities for all TCRbeta clonotypes that the gDNA method yielded from a handful of donors. The immuneACCESS repertoire file appears here via TCRdb, limited to in-frame rearrangements. These files lack a portion of the clones; in checked studies, under half of the deficit traces to unresolved V genes, and the cause of the others is not known. D and trimming were read from the DNA, whereas the V and J calls and clone size are those reported in that table. This sample lists more than 2,000,000 clones; approximately 95% were detected once. The leading ten clones occupy approximately 0.4% of the sample.

Overall results and qualifications from the work: Sampling was limited to blood, and TCR repertoires in tissue likely differ from TCR repertoires in blood. The small number of donors limited the genetic and exposure-history diversity represented. Pairwise subsampling led to the expectation that sequencing depth would affect the degree of clonotype sharing among donors. Compared with non-shared clonotypes, the clonotypes found in all four sorted-subset donors had higher generation probabilities. Incomplete sequencing was indicated by rarefaction of sorted-subset datasets, despite the large sequencing depth. Naive subsets generally had larger estimated clonotype richness than memory subsets did. When a handful of donors were compared, the shared fraction of clonotypes was about 5.4% for naive CD4, approximately 3.5% for naive CD8, 2% to 2.5% for memory CD4, and 0.35% to 0.4% for memory CD8.

The donors were healthy, HIV-negative adults with no recently reported acute infections or vaccinations. Every donor was a Caucasian adult living in Nashville, Tennessee, USA. CD4+ T cells were enriched by magnetic negative selection; naive cells were then positively selected on CD45RA, and the negative fraction formed the memory subset. After blood collection by leukapheresis, PBMCs were isolated using Ficoll-Histopaque density gradient centrifugation and then cryopreserved in the vapor phase of liquid nitrogen. Analytical flow cytometry was used to check the purity and quantity of every magnetically sorted T cell population. Genomic DNA was isolated from every sorted fraction and measured by UV absorbance on a Nanodrop 2000c. The CDR3 numbers 15 residues from cysteine through phenylalanine. Here the CDR3 DNA is all that survives: 45 bases in frame from base 1. For CDR1 and CDR2, the germline V gene (reference sequence) lists MNHEY and SMNVEV. Between the V and J ends, shortened by 4 bases and 7 bases respectively, the junction contains 17 bases.

The chain is encoded by TRBV27 joined to TRBJ1-3, with a tentative D gene TRBD1 over 5 matching bases. Material: naive CD4+ T cells from PBMCs. The meaning of the sample's cell subset or site label: CD45RA+ positively selected. The sequence came from a man younger than 35 in good health. Some clones in this sample may be carry-over from other donors' samples. Here is the DNA: TGTGCCAGCAGTTCGGCCGGGGCAGGAAGGAACACCATATATTTT. It translates to CASSSAGAGRNTIYF.